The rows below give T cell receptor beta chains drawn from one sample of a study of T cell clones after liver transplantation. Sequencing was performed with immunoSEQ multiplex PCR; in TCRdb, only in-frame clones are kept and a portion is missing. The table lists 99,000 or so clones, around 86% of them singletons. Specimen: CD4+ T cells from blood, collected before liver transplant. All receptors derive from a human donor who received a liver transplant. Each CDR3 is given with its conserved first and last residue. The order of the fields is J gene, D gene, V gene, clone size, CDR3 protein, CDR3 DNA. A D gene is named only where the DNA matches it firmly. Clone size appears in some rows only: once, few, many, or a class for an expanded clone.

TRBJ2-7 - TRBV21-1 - CASSKKGPKPYEQYF TGTGCCAGCAGCAAAAAGGGGCCCAAGCCCTACGAGCAGTACTTC
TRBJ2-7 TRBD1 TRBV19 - CASSYRDRADEQYF TGTGCCAGTAGTTACCGGGACAGGGCAGACGAGCAGTACTTC
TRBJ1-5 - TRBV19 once CASNPLWSNQPQHF TGTGCCAGTAACCCTCTCTGGAGCAATCAGCCCCAGCATTTT
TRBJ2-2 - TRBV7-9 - CASPYGPSNTGELFF TGTGCCAGCCCCTACGGACCTTCGAACACCGGGGAGCTGTTTTTT
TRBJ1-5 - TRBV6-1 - CASSSLLDRPQHF TGTGCCAGCAGCTCATTACTAGATCGGCCCCAGCATTTT
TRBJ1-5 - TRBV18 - CASQGGFGNQPQHF TGTGCCAGCCAGGGCGGGTTCGGCAATCAGCCCCAGCATTTT
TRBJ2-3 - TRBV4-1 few CASSQALADTQYF TGCGCCAGCAGCCAGGCACTAGCAGATACGCAGTATTTT
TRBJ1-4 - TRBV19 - CASSTPRGIWNEKLFF TGTGCCAGTAGTACCCCAAGGGGGATATGGAATGAAAAACTGTTTTTT
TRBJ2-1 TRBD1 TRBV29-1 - CSFRTGAHNEQFF TGCAGCTTTCGGACAGGGGCGCACAATGAGCAGTTCTTC
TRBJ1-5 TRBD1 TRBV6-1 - CASSLQGARQPQHF TGTGCCAGCAGCCTACAGGGGGCGCGGCAGCCCCAGCATTTT
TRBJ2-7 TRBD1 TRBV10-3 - CAISGGQGRSYEQYF TGTGCCATCAGTGGCGGACAGGGACGCTCCTACGAGCAGTACTTC
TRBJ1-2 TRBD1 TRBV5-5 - CASTLTGGGYTF TGTGCCAGCACCCTAACAGGGGGAGGCTACACCTTC
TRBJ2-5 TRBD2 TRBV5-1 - CASSWGRAEETQYF TGCGCCAGCAGTTGGGGGAGGGCCGAGGAGACCCAGTACTTC
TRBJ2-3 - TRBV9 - CASSVRPTSTDTQYF TGTGCCAGCAGCGTACGGCCTACTAGCACAGATACGCAGTATTTT
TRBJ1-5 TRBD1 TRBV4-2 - CASSQGRDRHRVAQHF TGTGCCAGCAGCCAAGGCCGGGACAGGCACCGAGTGGCCCAGCATTTT
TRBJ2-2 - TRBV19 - CASTGYHSGELFF TGTGCCAGTACAGGGTATCATTCCGGGGAGCTGTTTTTT
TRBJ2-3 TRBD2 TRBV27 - CASSLLLSGSSTDTQYF TGTGCCAGCAGTTTACTCCTTAGCGGGAGTAGCACAGATACGCAGTATTTT
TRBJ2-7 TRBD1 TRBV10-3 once CATGQATYEQYF TGTGCCACGGGACAGGCTACCTACGAGCAGTACTTC
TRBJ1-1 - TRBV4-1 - CASSQDLSAGLTEAFF TGCGCCAGCAGCCAAGACCTATCGGCGGGGCTCACTGAAGCTTTCTTT
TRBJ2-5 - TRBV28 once CASSLRGETQYF TGTGCCAGCAGTTTGCGTGGGGAGACCCAGTACTTC
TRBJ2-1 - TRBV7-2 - CASSLVASENEQFF TGTGCCAGCAGCTTAGTTGCTAGCGAGAATGAGCAGTTCTTC
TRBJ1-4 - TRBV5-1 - CASSRGNEKLFF TGCGCCAGCAGCCGGGGTAATGAAAAACTGTTTTTT
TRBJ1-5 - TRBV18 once CASSLVQDSNQPQHF TGTGCCAGCTCACTTGTACAGGATTCAAATCAGCCCCAGCATTTT
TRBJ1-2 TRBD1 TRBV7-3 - CASSSRTGGNGYTF TGTGCCAGCAGCTCCCGGACAGGGGGGAATGGCTACACCTTC
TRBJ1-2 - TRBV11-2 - CASAGGALDYGYTF TGTGCCAGCGCCGGGGGGGCGTTGGACTATGGCTACACCTTC
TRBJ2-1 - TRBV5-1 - CASSITGTAYNEQFF TGCGCCAGCAGCATAACCGGGACTGCTTACAATGAGCAGTTCTTC
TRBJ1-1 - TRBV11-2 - CASPGRGGNTEAFF TGTGCCAGCCCCGGGCGGGGGGGGAACACTGAAGCTTTCTTT
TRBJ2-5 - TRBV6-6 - CASSFGQETQYF TGTGCCAGCAGTTTCGGCCAAGAGACCCAGTACTTC
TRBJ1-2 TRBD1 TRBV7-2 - CASSLDGTGADGYTF TGTGCCAGCAGCTTAGATGGTACAGGGGCTGATGGCTACACCTTC
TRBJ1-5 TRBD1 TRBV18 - CATKQGQDQPQHF TGTGCCACCAAACAGGGACAGGATCAGCCCCAGCATTTT
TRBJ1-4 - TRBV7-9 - CASSLARDFKREKLFF TGTGCCAGCAGCTTAGCGCGAGACTTCAAACGTGAAAAACTGTTTTTT
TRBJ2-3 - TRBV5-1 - CASSLAASDTQYF TGCGCCAGCAGCTTGGCAGCTTCAGATACGCAGTATTTT
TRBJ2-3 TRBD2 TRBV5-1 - CASSLLAGTDTQYF TGCGCCAGCAGCTTGCTAGCGGGCACAGATACGCAGTATTTT
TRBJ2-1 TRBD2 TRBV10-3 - CAIIGPAGEQFF TGTGCCATCATCGGCCCAGCGGGGGAGCAGTTCTTC
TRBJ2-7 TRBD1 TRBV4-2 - CASSQAGQVHEQYF TGTGCCAGCAGCCAAGCCGGACAGGTCCACGAGCAGTACTTC
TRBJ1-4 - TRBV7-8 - CASSLVGGRGNEKLFF TGTGCCAGCAGCTTAGTTGGGGGAAGAGGGAATGAAAAACTGTTTTTT
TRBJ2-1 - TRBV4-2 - CASSPGGSFGYNEQFF TGTGCCAGCAGCCCCGGGGGCTCGTTTGGGTACAATGAGCAGTTCTTC
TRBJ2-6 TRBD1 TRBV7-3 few CASSLTTGTGANVLTF TGTGCCAGCAGCTTAACGACAGGGACTGGGGCCAACGTCCTGACTTTC
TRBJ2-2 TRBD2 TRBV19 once CASSMIWTSGRARNGELFF TGTGCCAGTAGTATGATATGGACTAGCGGGAGGGCCAGGAACGGGGAGCTGTTTTTT
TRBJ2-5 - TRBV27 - CASSLVWGETQYF TGTGCCAGCAGTTTAGTTTGGGGAGAGACCCAGTACTTC
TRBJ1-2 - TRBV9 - CALTPAYGYTF TGTGCACTCACTCCAGCCTATGGCTACACCTTC
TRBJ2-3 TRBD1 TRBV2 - CASSRPGTGQDGTQYF TGTGCCAGCAGCAGGCCAGGGACAGGGCAAGATGGTACGCAGTATTTT
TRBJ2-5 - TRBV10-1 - CASPKKETQYF TGCGCCAGCCCGAAGAAAGAGACCCAGTACTTC